This TCR beta chain was sequenced for a study of neoadjuvant nivolumab and ipilimumab in lung cancer. Trimming stripped 5 bases from V and 2 bases from J, with 14 bases between. CDR1 and CDR2 (germline): LGHNA, YNFKEQ. The CDR3 consists of 15 residues. The protocol was immunoSEQ multiplex PCR, while the TCRdb copy is restricted to in-frame clones and leaves out a portion. This table has under 50,000 clones, about 89% appearing once. The rearrangement links TRBV4-2 to TRBJ2-3; possible D gene TRBD2, 6 bases. This TCR was recovered from an adult with non-small cell lung cancer. Some clones in this sample may be carry-over from other donors' samples. The starting material was blood, obtained before neoadjuvant nivolumab, alone or with ipilimumab. The CDR3 sequence is CASSAQEGITDTQYF. The CDR3 DNA is TGTGCCAGCAGCGCCCAGGAGGGGATCACAGATACGCAGTATTTT.